This T cell receptor (beta chain) came from a study of cytomegalovirus exposure and HLA in healthy donors. Vbeta (60) and Jbeta (13) primers were used in the PCR. Data came from immunoSEQ multiplex PCR; TCRdb stores just in-frame clones and leaves some out. In the table there are under 150,000 clones, over 75% of which are singletons. V trimming: 6 bases; J trimming: 1 base; junction bases outside the gene matches: 5. CDR1 and CDR2 (germline): KGHSH, LQKENI. CDR3 length equals 14 residues. V usage is TRBV18 and J usage is TRBJ2-7; TRBD1 aligns across 8 bases. The sequence was collected from a male donor in good health and CMV-seronegative. The source material was PBMCs. CDR3: CASSTGTGSYEQYF. The CDR3 DNA reads as TGTGCCAGCTCTACCGGGACAGGATCCTACGAGCAGTACTTC.